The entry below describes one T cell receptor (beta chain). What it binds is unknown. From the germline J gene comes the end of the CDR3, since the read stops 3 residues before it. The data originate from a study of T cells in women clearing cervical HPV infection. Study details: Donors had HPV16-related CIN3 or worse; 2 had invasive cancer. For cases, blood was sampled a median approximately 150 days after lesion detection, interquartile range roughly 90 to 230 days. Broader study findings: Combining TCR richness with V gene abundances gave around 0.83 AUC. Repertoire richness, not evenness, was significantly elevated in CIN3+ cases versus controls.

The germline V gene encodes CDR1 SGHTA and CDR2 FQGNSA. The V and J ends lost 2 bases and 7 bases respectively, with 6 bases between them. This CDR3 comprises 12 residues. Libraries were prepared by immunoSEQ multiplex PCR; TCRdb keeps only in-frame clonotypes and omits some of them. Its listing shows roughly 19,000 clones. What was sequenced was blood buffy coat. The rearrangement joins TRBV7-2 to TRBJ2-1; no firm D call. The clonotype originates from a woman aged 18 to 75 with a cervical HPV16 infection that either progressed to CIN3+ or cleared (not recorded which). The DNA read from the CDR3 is TGTGCCAGCAGCTTAAAGGTGAATGAG. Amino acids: CASSLKVNE. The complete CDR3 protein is CASSLKVNEQFF.